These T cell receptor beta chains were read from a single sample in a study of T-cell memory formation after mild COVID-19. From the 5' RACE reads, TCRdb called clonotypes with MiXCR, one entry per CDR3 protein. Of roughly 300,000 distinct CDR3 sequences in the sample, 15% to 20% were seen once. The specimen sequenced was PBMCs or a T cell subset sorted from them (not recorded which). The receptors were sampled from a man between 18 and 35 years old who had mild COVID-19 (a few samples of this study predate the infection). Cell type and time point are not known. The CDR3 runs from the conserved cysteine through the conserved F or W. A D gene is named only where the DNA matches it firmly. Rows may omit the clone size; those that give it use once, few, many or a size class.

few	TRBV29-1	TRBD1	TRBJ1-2	TGCAGCGTCTCCGACAGGGGGTTTGGCTACACCTTC	CSVSDRGFGYTF
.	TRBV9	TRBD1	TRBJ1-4	TGTGCCAGCAGTGCGTACGGGACAGCTGGCGAAAAACTGTTTTTT	CASSAYGTAGEKLFF
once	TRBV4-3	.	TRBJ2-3	TGCGCCAGCAGCCAAGAACCTACTACCACTAGCACAGATACGCAGTATTTT	CASSQEPTTTSTDTQYF
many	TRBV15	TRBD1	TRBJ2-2	TGTGCCACCAGCAGAAACAGGGGGTCCGGGGAGCTGTTTTTT	CATSRNRGSGELFF
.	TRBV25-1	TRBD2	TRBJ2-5	TGTGCCAGCAGTGAGGCGGGGGTCCAAGAGACCCAGTACTTC	CASSEAGVQETQYF
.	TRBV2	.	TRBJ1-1	TGTGCCAGCTACCTGACAGATAACACTGAAGCTTTCTTT	CASYLTDNTEAFF
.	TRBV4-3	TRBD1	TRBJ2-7	TGCGCCAGCAGCCAGGGCCTCGGACAGGGGAGCTACGAGCAGTACTTC	CASSQGLGQGSYEQYF
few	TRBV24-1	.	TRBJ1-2	TGTGCCACCTCAAGAGCGAACTATGGCTACACCTTC	CATSRANYGYTF
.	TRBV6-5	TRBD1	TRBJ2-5	TGTGCCAGCAGTTCGTGGACAGGAAAGACCCAGTACTTC	CASSSWTGKTQYF
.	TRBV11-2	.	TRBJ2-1	TGTGCCAGCAGCTCTTCTCGGGGAAGTTACGAGCAGTTCTTC	CASSSSRGSYEQFF
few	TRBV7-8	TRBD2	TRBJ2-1	TGTGCCAGCAGCTTATATGTGGGACTAGCGGGGGACCCTTCCAATGAGCAGTTCTTC	CASSLYVGLAGDPSNEQFF
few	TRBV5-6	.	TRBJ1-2	TGTGCCAGCAGCTCACAGGGATATGGCTACACCTTC	CASSSQGYGYTF
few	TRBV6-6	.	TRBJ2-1	TGTGCCAGCACCATTTCCTACAATGAGCAGTTCTTC	CASTISYNEQFF
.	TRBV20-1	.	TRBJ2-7	TGCAGTGTGGGACTGTCGTACGAGCAGTACTTC	CSVGLSYEQYF
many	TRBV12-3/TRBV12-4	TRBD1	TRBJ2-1	TGTGCCAGCAGTCCAACAGGGGGGCCGAGGAATGAGCAGTTCTTC	CASSPTGGPRNEQFF
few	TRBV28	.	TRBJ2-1	TGTGCCAGCAGTTTACAAAGCGAGCAGTTCTTC	CASSLQSEQFF
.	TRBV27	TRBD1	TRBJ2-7	TGTGCCAGCAGTTTTTCAGGGGGCTACTATTACGAGCAGTACTTC	CASSFSGGYYYEQYF
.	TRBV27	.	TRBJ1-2	TGTGCCAGCAGTCGAGGGTTGGGTAACTATGGCTACACCTTC	CASSRGLGNYGYTF
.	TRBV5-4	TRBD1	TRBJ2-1	TGTGCCAGCAGCCCGGCTGGCGACAGGGGGGTGGTTGAGCAGTTCTTC	CASSPAGDRGVVEQFF
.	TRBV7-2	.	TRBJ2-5	TGTGCCAGCAGCTCCGCCGGACCCGCTTGGGAGACCCAGTACTTC	CASSSAGPAWETQYF
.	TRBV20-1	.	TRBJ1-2	TGCAGTGGGTACGAATATGGCTACACCTTC	CSGYEYGYTF
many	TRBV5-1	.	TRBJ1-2	TGCGCCAGCAGCTTGGTACAGTCCAACTATGGCTACACCTTC	CASSLVQSNYGYTF